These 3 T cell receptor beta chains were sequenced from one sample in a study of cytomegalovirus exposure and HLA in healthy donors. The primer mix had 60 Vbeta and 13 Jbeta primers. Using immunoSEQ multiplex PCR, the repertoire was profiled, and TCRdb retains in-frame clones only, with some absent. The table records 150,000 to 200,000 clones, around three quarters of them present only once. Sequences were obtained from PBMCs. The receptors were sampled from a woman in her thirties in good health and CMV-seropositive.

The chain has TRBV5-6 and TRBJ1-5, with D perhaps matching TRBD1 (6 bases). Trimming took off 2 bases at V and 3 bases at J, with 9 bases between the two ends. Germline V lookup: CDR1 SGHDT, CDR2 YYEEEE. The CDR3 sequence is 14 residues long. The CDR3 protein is CASSLKGVNQPQHF. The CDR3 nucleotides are TGTGCCAGCAGCTTAAAGGGGGTCAATCAGCCCCAGCATTTT. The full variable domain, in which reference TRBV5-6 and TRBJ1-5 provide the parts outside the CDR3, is DAGVTQSPTHLIKTRGQQVTLRCSPKSGHDTVSWYQQALGQGPQFIFQYYEEEERQRGNFPDRFSGHQFPNYSSELNVNALLLGDSALYLCASSLKGVNQPQHFGDGTRLSIL.

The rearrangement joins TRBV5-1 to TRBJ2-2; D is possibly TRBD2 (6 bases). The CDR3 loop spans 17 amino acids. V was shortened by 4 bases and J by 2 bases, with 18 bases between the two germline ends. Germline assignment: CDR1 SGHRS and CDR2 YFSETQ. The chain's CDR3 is CASSLSAGTFNTGELFF. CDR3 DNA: TGCGCCAGCAGCCTTTCTGCCGGGACTTTTAACACCGGGGAGCTGTTTTTT.

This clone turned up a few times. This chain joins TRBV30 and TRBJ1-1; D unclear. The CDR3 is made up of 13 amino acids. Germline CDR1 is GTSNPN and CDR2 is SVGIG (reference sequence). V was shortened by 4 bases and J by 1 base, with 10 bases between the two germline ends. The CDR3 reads CAWIGRQNTEAFF. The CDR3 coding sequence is TGTGCCTGGATCGGCAGACAGAACACTGAAGCTTTCTTT.